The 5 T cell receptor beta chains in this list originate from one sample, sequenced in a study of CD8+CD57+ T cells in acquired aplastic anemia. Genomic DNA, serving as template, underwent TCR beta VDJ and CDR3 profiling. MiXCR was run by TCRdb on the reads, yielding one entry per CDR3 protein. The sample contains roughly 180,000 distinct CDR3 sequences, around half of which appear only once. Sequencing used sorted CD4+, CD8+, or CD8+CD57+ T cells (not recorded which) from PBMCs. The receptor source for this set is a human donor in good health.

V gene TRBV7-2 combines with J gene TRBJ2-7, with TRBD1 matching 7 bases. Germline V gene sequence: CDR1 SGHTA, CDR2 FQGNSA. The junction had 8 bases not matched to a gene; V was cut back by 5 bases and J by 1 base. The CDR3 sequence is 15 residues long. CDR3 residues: CASSRAPTGSYEQYF. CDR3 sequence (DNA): TGTGCCAGCAGCCGGGCGCCGACAGGGTCCTACGAGCAGTACTTC.

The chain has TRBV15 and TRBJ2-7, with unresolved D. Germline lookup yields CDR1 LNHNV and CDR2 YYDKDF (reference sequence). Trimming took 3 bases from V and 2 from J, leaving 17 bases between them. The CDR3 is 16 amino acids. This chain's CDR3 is CATSSRLGPEAYEQYF. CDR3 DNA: TGTGCCACCAGCAGTAGACTTGGACCGGAAGCCTACGAGCAGTACTTC.

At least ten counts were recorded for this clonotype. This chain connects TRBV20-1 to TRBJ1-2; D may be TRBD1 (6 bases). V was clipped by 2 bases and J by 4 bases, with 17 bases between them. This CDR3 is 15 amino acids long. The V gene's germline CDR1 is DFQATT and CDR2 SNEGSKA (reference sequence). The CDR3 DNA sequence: TGCAGTGCTAGACTTACCTCGGGACACGGCTATGGCTACACCTTC. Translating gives CSARLTSGHGYGYTF.

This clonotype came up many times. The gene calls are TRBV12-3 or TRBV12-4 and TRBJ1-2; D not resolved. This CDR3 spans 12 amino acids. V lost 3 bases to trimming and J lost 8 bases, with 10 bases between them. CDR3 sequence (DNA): TGTGCCAGCAGTTTCTTTGCCGGGGGCTACACCTTC. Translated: CASSFFAGGYTF.

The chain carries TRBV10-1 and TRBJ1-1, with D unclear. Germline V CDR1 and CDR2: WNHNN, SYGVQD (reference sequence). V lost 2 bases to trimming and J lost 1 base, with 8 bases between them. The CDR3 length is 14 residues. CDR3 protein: CASSEGPTNTEAFF. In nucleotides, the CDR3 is TGCGCCAGCAGTGAGGGACCCACGAACACTGAAGCTTTCTTT.